This TCR beta chain was sequenced in a study of T cells in Graves' hyperthyroidism and ophthalmopathy. Germline CDR1 reads SEHNR; CDR2 reads FQNEAQ (reference sequence). V trimming: 2 bases; J trimming: 3 bases; junction bases outside the gene matches: 16. This CDR3 contains 18 residues. The study's findings and limits: Ophthalmopathy onset followed model prediction by a median about six months.

At least ten counts were recorded for this clonotype. The antigen is unknown. RNA transcripts gave rise to amplified TCR beta CDR3 regions. First-round RT-PCR targeting the TCR CDR3 was performed with the HTBI primer set. TCRdb passed the multiplex PCR reads through MiXCR, listing each CDR3 protein once. In the table there are around 600,000 distinct CDR3 sequences, about 15% of which are singletons. The sequence was obtained from a woman between 50 and 59 years old with Graves' ophthalmopathy. This chain links TRBV7-9 with TRBJ2-7; 7 nucleotides match TRBD1. The sequenced material came from blood. CDR3 DNA: TGTGCCAGCAGCTTATCCCGCCAGACAGGGACGGAGCGCTACGAGCAGTACTTC. Translated: CASSLSRQTGTERYEQYF. Complete variable domain (other parts from reference TRBV7-9 and TRBJ2-7): DTGVSQNPRHKITKRGQNVTFRCDPISEHNRLYWYRQTLGQGPEFLTYFQNEAQLEKSRLLSDRFSAERPKGSFSTLEIQRTEQGDSAMYLCASSLSRQTGTERYEQYFGPGTRLTVT.